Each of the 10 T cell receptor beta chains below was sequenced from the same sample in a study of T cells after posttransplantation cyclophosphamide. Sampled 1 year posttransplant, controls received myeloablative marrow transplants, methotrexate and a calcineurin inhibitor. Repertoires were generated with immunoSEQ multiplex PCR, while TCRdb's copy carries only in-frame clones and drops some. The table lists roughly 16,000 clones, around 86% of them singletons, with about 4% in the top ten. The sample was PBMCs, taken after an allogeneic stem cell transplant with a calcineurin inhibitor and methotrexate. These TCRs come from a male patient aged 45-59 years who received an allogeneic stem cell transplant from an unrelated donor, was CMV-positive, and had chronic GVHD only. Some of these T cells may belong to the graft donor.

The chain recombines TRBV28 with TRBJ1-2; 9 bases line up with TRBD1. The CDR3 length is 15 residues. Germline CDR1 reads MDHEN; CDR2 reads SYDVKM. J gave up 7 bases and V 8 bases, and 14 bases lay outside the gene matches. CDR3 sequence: CASSTPEDRGFGYTF. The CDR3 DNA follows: TGTGCCAGCTCTACCCCCGAGGACAGGGGTTTTGGCTACACCTTC.

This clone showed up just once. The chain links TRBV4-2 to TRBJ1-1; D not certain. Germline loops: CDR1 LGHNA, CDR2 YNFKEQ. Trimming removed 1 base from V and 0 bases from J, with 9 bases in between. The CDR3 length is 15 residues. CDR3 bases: TGTGCCAGCAGCCAAGTCTGGGCAGTGAACACTGAAGCTTTCTTT. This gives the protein CASSQVWAVNTEAFF.

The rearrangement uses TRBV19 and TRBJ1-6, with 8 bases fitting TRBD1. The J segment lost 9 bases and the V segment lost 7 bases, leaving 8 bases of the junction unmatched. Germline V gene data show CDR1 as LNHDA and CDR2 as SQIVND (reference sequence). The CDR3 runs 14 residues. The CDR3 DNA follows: TGTGCCAGTACCGGACAGGGCCCGACTTCACCCCTCCACTTT. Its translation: CASTGQGPTSPLHF.

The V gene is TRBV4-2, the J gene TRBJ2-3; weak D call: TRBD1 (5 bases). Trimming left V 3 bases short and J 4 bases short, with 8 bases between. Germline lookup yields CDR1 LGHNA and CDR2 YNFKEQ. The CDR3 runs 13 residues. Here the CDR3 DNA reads TGTGCCAGCAGCCAGACAGTCGCAGATACGCAGTATTTT. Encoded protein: CASSQTVADTQYF.

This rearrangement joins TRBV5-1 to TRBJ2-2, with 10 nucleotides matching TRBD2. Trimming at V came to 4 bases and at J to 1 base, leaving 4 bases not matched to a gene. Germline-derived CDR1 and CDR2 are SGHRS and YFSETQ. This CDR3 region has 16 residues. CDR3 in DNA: TGCGCCAGCAGCCTAAGGACTAGCGGGAACACCGGGGAGCTGTTTTTT. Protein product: CASSLRTSGNTGELFF.

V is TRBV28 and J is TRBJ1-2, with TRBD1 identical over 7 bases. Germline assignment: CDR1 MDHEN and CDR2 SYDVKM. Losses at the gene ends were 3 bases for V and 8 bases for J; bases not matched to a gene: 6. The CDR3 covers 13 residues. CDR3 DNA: TGTGCCAGCAGTTTCCGAGGGGGCGCGGGCTACACCTTC. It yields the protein CASSFRGGAGYTF.

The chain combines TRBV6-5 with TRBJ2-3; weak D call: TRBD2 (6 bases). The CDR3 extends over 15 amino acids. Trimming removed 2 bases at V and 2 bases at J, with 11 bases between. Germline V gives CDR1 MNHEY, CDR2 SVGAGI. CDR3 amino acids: CASSYRRGDTDTQYF. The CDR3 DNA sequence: TGTGCCAGCAGTTACCGGCGGGGTGACACAGATACGCAGTATTTT.

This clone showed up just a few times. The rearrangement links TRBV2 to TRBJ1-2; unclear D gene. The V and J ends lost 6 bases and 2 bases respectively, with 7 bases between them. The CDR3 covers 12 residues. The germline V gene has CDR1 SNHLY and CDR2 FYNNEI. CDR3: CASRQPNYGYTF. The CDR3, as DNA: TGTGCCAGCAGACAGCCCAACTATGGCTACACCTTC.

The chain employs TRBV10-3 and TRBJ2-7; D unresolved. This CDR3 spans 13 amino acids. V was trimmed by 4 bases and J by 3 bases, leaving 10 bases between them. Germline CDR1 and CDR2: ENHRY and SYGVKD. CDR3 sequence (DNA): TGTGCCATCAGTGGGGTGGGCAGCTACGAGCAGTACTTC. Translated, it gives CAISGVGSYEQYF.

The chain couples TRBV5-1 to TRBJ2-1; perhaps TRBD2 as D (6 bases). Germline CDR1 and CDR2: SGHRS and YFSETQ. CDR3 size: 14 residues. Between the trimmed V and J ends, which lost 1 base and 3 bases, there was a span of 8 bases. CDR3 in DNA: TGCGCCAGCAGCTTGAGCGGGTTCTACAATGAGCAGTTCTTC. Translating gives CASSLSGFYNEQFF.